This entry concerns a single T cell receptor (beta chain). The CDR3 runs to 13 residues. The V gene's germline CDR1 is LGHNT and CDR2 FRNRAP. The V gene lost 2 bases and the J gene lost 7 bases, with 11 bases spanning the gap. The sample originates from a study of blood T cell repertoires in COVID-19. Study-level information: Some COVID-19 samples were acute and others convalescent; all came from the United States, Italy and Spain. T cells, B-cell-depleted T cells, or PBMCs supplied cDNA or gDNA.

Authors' data handling: The assay estimated nucleated cells by amplifying reference gene primers. Here immunoSEQ multiplex PCR was the method, and the copy in TCRdb shows in-frame clones only, minus some. For V, J and clone size, that table is used; D and trimming come from the DNA. This sample has about 270,000 clones, with roughly 88% found just once. Membership in each cohort depended on participant-reported clinical history. J is TRBJ1-2 and V is TRBV12-5; the D gene is possibly TRBD1 (5 bases). The sequenced material came from PBMCs or T cells enriched from blood (not recorded which). The TCR originated in a middle-aged woman with acute COVID-19. The CDR3 here is CASGLSGRGGYTF. The CDR3 nucleotides read TGTGCTAGTGGTTTGTCCGGGAGGGGTGGCTACACCTTC.